Below, 19 T cell receptor beta chains from the same sample are listed, as sequenced in a study of beta chain features in type 1 diabetes. TCRB transcripts that were expressed got sequenced, as all of the isolated RNA had been reverse transcribed. Using immunoSEQ multiplex PCR, the repertoire was profiled, and TCRdb retains in-frame clones only, with some absent. The data contain about 320,000 clones, 14% of them singletons. The specimen sequenced was central memory CD4+ T cells from blood. Receptors were obtained from a man in his thirties or forties in good health.

The chain combines TRBV6-6 with TRBJ1-5; no firm D call. This CDR3 contains 15 residues. Per the germline V gene, CDR1 is MNHNY and CDR2 is SVGAGI (reference sequence). Trimming removed 7 bases from V and 0 bases from J, with 13 bases in between. In nucleotides, the CDR3 is TGTGCCAGCAATGGAGGCAGTAATAGCAATCAGCCCCAGCATTTT. Encoded protein: CASNGGSNSNQPQHF.

This clone occurred a few times. The chain is built from TRBV7-7 and TRBJ2-5; TRBD1 matches at 7 bases. This CDR3 has 13 residues. Germline V CDR1 and CDR2: SSHAT, FNYEAQ (reference sequence). Trimming cost V 5 bases and J 5 bases; bases outside gene matches: 5. In DNA, the CDR3 is TGTGCCAGCAGCCCAGGGACAGATGAGACCCAGTACTTC. As protein: CASSPGTDETQYF.

The gene calls are TRBV30 and TRBJ2-1; tentatively, D is TRBD1 (6 bases). This CDR3 contains 14 residues. Germline V gives CDR1 GTSNPN, CDR2 SVGIG (reference sequence). V dropped 3 bases and J dropped 9 bases, with 18 bases sitting between them. The CDR3 DNA follows: TGTGCCTGGAGAGGACAGTCACGGGGACGTGAGCAGTTCTTC. Protein sequence: CAWRGQSRGREQFF.

This clone has just a few counts. The chain has TRBV7-9 and TRBJ2-3; D possibly corresponds to TRBD2 (5 bases). The germline CDR1 and CDR2 sequences are SEHNR and FQNEAQ (reference sequence). The CDR3 is made up of 15 amino acids. The germline V and J ends were trimmed by 5 bases and 0 bases, with 12 bases remaining between them. The CDR3 loop is CASSRERLSTDTQYF. The CDR3 DNA sequence: TGTGCCAGCAGCCGAGAACGACTAAGCACAGATACGCAGTATTTT.

The rearrangement uses TRBV28 and TRBJ1-2; no definite D call. V lost 5 bases, J lost 0 bases, and 10 bases lay in between. Germline assignment: CDR1 MDHEN and CDR2 SYDVKM. CDR3 size: 14 residues. Here the CDR3 DNA reads TGTGCCAGCAGTCCCGGACTTCCTAACTATGGCTACACCTTC. Amino acid sequence: CASSPGLPNYGYTF.

The sample holds a few counts of this clone. The chain couples TRBV6-5 to TRBJ2-7; 9 nucleotides match TRBD2. V dropped 5 bases and J dropped 6; count of bases not matched to a gene: 11. The CDR3 is 15 amino acids. CDR1 and CDR2 (germline): MNHEY, SVGAGI. The CDR3 sequence is CASSPLAGVLPEQYV. DNA of the CDR3: TGTGCCAGCAGTCCCTTAGCGGGAGTACTACCCGAGCAGTACGTC.

This clone was seen a few times. The chain carries TRBV7-6 and TRBJ2-7; D might be TRBD1 (6 bases). From germline, CDR1 is SGHVS and CDR2 FNYEAQ. V was shortened by 4 bases and J by 5 bases, with 9 bases between the two germline ends. CDR3 length: 12 residues. CDR3 sequence reads: CASSWDNNEQYV. CDR3 nucleotides: TGTGCCAGCAGCTGGGACAACAACGAGCAGTACGTC.

This clone was recorded a few times. This chain uses TRBV7-8 with TRBJ2-3, with D tentatively TRBD2 (6 bases). V was clipped by 6 bases and J by 2 bases, with 12 bases between them. The CDR3 runs 14 residues. Germline V gives CDR1 SGHVS, CDR2 FQNEAQ. The CDR3 here is CASRSERATDTQYF. CDR3 nucleotides: TGTGCCAGCAGGTCGGAGCGGGCCACAGATACGCAGTATTTT.

There are a few counts of this clone. This rearrangement joins TRBV2 to TRBJ1-2; no clear D gene. The CDR3 loop spans 12 amino acids. Trimming left V 11 bases short and J 4 bases short, with 14 bases between. Looked up from germline, CDR1 is SNHLY and CDR2 is FYNNEI. The CDR3 spells CAQTQSGYGYTF. The DNA for the CDR3 is TGTGCCCAGACTCAGAGCGGCTATGGCTACACCTTC.

This clone was seen only once. The J gene is TRBJ2-5, the V gene TRBV11-3, with a weak D call TRBD2 (5 bases). Germline values: CDR1 SGHNT, CDR2 YENEEA. CDR3 length: 15 amino acids. Deletions cut 5 bases from V and 4 bases from J, with 17 bases between. The CDR3 spells CASSLGGATGETQYF. The CDR3 DNA sequence: TGTGCCAGCAGCCTCGGAGGCGCGACCGGAGAGACCCAGTACTTC.

Only a few counts were recorded for this clone. The chain couples TRBV7-2 to TRBJ2-1, with D possibly matching TRBD2 (5 bases). The germline gives CDR1 SGHTA, CDR2 FQGNSA. The CDR3 is 14 amino acids. Trimming left V 3 bases short and J 13 bases short, with 19 bases between. As DNA, the CDR3 is TGTGCCAGCAGCTTTCACGAGGGAGCATTAGATCAGTTCTTC. This encodes CASSFHEGALDQFF. The whole variable domain, remainder taken from reference TRBV7-2 and TRBJ2-1, is GAGVSQSPSNKVTEKGKDVELRCDPISGHTALYWYRQSLGQGLEFLIYFQGNSAPDKSGLPSDRFSAERTGGSVSTLTIQRTQQEDSAVYLCASSFHEGALDQFFGPGTRLTVL.

There are a few counts of this clone. The genes are TRBV5-4 and TRBJ2-1, with 10 bases fitting TRBD2. Germline V lookup: CDR1 SGHNT, CDR2 YYREEE (reference sequence). With V trimmed by 4 bases and J by 6 bases, 7 bases remained unmatched. The CDR3 length is 15 residues. The CDR3 DNA is TGTGCCAGCAGCAAGGCCGGACTAGCGGCCAATGAGCAGTTCTTC. It is translated as CASSKAGLAANEQFF. Supplemented by reference TRBV5-4 and TRBJ2-1, the full variable domain reads ETGVTQSPTHLIKTRGQQVTLRCSSQSGHNTVSWYQQALGQGPQFIFQYYREEENGRGNFPPRFSGLQFPNYSSELNVNALELDDSALYLCASSKAGLAANEQFFGPGTRLTVL.

There are many counts of this clone. V gene TRBV5-5 combines with J gene TRBJ1-1, with TRBD1 matching 8 bases. CDR1 and CDR2 from the germline V gene are SGHKS and YYEKEE (reference sequence). The length of the CDR3 is 13 residues. J was trimmed by 5 bases and V by 4 bases; bases with no gene match: 4. The CDR3: CASSGQGWTEAFF. CDR3 sequence (DNA): TGTGCCAGCAGCGGACAGGGATGGACTGAAGCTTTCTTT.

The chain combines TRBV6-5 with TRBJ1-2, with a possible D match to TRBD1 (5 bases). V was clipped by 0 bases and J by 4 bases, with 15 bases between them. The CDR3 contains 16 residues. Germline CDR1 reads MNHEY; CDR2 reads SVGAGI. The CDR3 is CASSYSYRGSGYGYTF. CDR3 bases: TGTGCCAGCAGTTACTCGTATCGGGGCTCCGGCTATGGCTACACCTTC.

The rearrangement uses TRBV5-6 and TRBJ2-7, with D possibly TRBD1 on 5 matching bases. The CDR3 loop spans 12 amino acids. Germline V CDR1 and CDR2: SGHDT, YYEEEE. Trimming took off 2 bases at V and 2 bases at J, with 5 bases between the two ends. The CDR3 sequence is CASSLGAYEQYF. The CDR3 region has the DNA TGTGCCAGCAGCTTAGGGGCCTACGAGCAGTACTTC.

This clone was recorded a few times. The V call is TRBV6-1, the J call TRBJ1-5; the D gene is possibly TRBD1 (5 bases). Trimming left V 0 bases short and J 3 bases short, with 6 bases between. The V gene's germline CDR1 is MNHNS and CDR2 SASEGT. CDR3 size: 14 residues. This CDR3 reads CASSEARVNQPQHF. The CDR3 DNA reads as TGTGCCAGCAGTGAAGCCAGGGTCAATCAGCCCCAGCATTTT.

The CDR3 DNA reads as TGTGCCAGCAGCCCCTATTCATGCCCCGATCAGCCCCAGCATTTT. Translation gives CASSPYSCPDQPQHF. The chain uses TRBV13 and TRBJ1-5, with D unclear. Germline assignment: CDR1 PRHDT and CDR2 FYEKMQ (reference sequence). The CDR3 loop spans 15 amino acids. The ends were cut back, 5 bases at V and 5 bases at J, with 16 bases in the middle.

The sample holds many counts of this clone. The chain links TRBV2 to TRBJ2-7; no clear D gene. CDR1 and CDR2 from the germline V gene are SNHLY and FYNNEI. Trimming removed 5 bases from V and 4 bases from J, with 6 bases in between. The CDR3 consists of 11 residues. As DNA, the CDR3 is TGTGCCAGCAGTAGAGGATACGAGCAGTACGTC. Encoded protein: CASSRGYEQYV.

This clone came up a few times. The chain combines TRBV5-4 with TRBJ2-1, with 7 bases identical to TRBD2. This CDR3 is built from 15 residues. Germline CDR1 reads SGHNT; CDR2 reads YYREEE (reference sequence). V lost 6 bases, J lost 5 bases, and 11 bases stayed unmatched. In DNA, the CDR3 is TGTGCCAGCACCATTGGCGGGGGTCGGAACAATGAGCAGTTCTTC. Translating gives CASTIGGGRNNEQFF. The full variable domain, completed using reference TRBV5-4 and TRBJ2-1, is ETGVTQSPTHLIKTRGQQVTLRCSSQSGHNTVSWYQQALGQGPQFIFQYYREEENGRGNFPPRFSGLQFPNYSSELNVNALELDDSALYLCASTIGGGRNNEQFFGPGTRLTVL.